This T cell receptor (beta chain) was obtained from a study of blood T cells in healthy people across ages. Study results and limitations: The fall in TCR beta diversity per million T cells was roughly linear with age. There was a strong correlation between TCR beta diversity and naive T cell percentage.

Of note for this clonotype: Its antigen is still unknown.

The V gene lost 4 bases and the J gene lost 7 bases, with 11 bases spanning the gap. The CDR3 is made up of 13 amino acids. Looked up from germline, CDR1 is MNHNS and CDR2 is SASEGT. Through a sample-barcoded 5' primer and a J-beta primer mix, a second PCR was run for roughly 7 to 11 cycles. A template-switch adaptor that had 12 random nucleotides put a tag on each cDNA molecule. TCRdb called the 5' RACE reads again in MiXCR, with one record for every CDR3 protein. This table holds 750,000 to 950,000 distinct CDR3 sequences, under 35% found once. This sample also appeared in a second study, on T cells of mothers and their children. That publication notes: The yield was over 9 million TCR beta CDR3 reads from each mother and roughly 3 million from each child.

Sequencing was carried out using blood. The chain links TRBV6-1 to TRBJ1-5; perhaps TRBD1 as D (6 bases). The TCR originated in a woman in her thirties or forties in good health. The CDR3 coding sequence is TGTGCCAGCAGTGTCGTGGGGGGCCAGCCCCAGCATTTT. This codes for CASSVVGGQPQHF.